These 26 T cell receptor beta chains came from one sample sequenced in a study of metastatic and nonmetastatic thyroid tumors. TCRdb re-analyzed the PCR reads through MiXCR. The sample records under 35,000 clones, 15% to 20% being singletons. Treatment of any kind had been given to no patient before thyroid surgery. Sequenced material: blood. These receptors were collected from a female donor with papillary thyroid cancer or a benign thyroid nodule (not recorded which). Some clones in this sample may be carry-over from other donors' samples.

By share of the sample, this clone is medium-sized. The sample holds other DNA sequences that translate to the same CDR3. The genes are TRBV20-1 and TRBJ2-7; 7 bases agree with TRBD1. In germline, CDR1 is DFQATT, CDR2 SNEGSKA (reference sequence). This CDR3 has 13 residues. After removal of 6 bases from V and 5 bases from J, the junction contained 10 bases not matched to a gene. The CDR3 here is CSARHRGRNEQYF. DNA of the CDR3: TGCAGTGCCCGGCACAGGGGTAGGAACGAGCAGTACTTC.

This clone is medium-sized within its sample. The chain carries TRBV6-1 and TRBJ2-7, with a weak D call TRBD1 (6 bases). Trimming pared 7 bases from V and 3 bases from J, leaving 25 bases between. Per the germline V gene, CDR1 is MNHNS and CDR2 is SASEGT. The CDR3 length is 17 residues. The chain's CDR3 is CASTPTGLSVSGYEQYF. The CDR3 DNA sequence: TGTGCCAGCACCCCAACAGGGCTTTCGGTCTCTGGCTACGAGCAGTACTTC.

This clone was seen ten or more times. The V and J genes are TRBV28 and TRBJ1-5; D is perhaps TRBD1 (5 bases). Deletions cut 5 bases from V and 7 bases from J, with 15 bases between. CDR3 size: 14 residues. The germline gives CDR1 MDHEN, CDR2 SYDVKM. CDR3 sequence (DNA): TGTGCCAGCAGTACCCCAGGGCTAGGGCAGCCCCAGCATTTT. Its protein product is CASSTPGLGQPQHF.

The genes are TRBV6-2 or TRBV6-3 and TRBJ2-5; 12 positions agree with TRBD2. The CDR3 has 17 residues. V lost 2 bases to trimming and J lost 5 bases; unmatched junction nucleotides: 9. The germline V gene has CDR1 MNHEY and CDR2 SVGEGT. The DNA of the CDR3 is TGTGCCAGCAGTTACGGCCCCACTAGCGGGGGGATGGAGACCCAGTACTTC. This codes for CASSYGPTSGGMETQYF.

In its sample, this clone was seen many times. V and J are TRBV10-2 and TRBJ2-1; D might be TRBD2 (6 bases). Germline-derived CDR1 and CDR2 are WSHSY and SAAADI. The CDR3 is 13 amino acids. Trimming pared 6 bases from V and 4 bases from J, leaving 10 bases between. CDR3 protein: CASSARDYNEQFF. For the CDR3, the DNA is TGCGCCAGCAGCGCGCGGGATTACAATGAGCAGTTCTTC.

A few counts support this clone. In nucleotides, the CDR3 is TGCGCCAGCAGCCAGAACCCTAGCACAGATACGCAGTATTTT. Amino acids: CASSQNPSTDTQYF. The chain recombines TRBV4-3 with TRBJ2-3; D uncertain. With 3 bases removed from V and 0 bases from J, the gap between germline ends came to 7 bases. The CDR3 contains 14 residues. CDR1 is LGHNA, CDR2 YSLEER, per germline.

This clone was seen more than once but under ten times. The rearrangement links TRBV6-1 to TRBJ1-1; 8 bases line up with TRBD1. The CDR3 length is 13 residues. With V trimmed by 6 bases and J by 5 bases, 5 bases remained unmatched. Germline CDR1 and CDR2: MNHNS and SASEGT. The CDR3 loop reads CASRDREETEAFF. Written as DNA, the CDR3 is TGTGCCAGCAGGGACAGGGAGGAAACTGAAGCTTTCTTT.

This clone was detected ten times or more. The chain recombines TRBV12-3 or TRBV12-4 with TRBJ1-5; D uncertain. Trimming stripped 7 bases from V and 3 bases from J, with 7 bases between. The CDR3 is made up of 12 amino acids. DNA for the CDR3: TGTGCCAGCACCCTTTTCAATCAGCCCCAGCATTTT. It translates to CASTLFNQPQHF.

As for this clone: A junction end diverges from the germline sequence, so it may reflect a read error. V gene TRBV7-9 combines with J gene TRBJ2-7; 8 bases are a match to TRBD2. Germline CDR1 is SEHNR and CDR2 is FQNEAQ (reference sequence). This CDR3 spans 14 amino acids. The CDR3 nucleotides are TGTGTCAGCAGCTCTCTAGCGGGCCACTACGAGCAGTACTTC. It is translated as CVSSSLAGHYEQYF.

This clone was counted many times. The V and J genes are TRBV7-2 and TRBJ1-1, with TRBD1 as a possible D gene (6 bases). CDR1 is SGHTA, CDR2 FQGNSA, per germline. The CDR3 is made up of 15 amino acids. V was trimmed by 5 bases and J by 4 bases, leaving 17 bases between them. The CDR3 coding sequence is TGTGCCAGCAGCCTCGGCAGGGGCTGGGGCACTGAAGCTTTCTTT. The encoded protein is CASSLGRGWGTEAFF.

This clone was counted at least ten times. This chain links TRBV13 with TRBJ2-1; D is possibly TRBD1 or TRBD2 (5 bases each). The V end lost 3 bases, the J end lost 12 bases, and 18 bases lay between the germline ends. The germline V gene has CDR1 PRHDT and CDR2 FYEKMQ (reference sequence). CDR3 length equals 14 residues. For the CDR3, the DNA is TGTGCCAGCAGCTTTGGGACCTCATCAGGTGGGCAGTTCTTC. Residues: CASSFGTSSGGQFF.

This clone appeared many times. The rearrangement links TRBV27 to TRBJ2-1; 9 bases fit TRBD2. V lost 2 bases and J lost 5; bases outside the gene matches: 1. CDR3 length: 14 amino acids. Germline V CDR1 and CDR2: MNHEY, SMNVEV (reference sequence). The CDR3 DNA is TGTGCCAGCAGTTTAGCGGGGGGGCACAATGAGCAGTTCTTC. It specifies CASSLAGGHNEQFF.

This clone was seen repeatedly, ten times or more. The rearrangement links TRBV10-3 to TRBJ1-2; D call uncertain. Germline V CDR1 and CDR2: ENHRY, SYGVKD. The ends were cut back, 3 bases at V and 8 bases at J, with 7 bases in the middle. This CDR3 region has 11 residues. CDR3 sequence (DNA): TGTGCCATCAGTGACCTAGGAGGCTACACCTTC. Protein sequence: CAISDLGGYTF.

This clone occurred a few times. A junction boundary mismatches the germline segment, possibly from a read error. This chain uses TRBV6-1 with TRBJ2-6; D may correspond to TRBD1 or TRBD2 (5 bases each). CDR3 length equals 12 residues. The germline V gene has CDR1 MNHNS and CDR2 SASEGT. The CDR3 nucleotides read TGTGCCATCCGCACCGGGGCCAGCGTCCTGACTTTC. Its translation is CAIRTGASVLTF.

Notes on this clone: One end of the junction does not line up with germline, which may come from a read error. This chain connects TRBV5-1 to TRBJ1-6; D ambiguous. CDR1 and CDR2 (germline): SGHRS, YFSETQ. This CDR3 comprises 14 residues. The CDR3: CAISLVSGLSPLHF. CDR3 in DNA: TGCGCCATCAGCTTGGTTTCAGGCCTCTCACCCCTCCACTTT.

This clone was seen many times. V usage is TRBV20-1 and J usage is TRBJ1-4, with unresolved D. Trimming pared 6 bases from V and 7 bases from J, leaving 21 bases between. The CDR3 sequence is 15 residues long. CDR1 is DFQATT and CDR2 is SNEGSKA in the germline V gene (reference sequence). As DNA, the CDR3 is TGCAGTGCCTCAACCCCCGGGCTGGCTACTGAAAAACTGTTTTTT. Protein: CSASTPGLATEKLFF.

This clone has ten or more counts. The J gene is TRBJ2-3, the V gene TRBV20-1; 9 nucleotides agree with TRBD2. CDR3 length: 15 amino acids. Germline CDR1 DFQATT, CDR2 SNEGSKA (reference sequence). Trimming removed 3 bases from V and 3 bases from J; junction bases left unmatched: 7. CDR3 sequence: CSASAPTSGTDTQYF. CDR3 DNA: TGCAGTGCTAGCGCCCCCACTAGCGGGACAGATACGCAGTATTTT.

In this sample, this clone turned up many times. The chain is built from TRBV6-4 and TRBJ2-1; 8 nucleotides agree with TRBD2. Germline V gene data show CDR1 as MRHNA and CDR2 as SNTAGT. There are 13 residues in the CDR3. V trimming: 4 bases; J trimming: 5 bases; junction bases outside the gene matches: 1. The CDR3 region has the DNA TGTGCCAGCAGTGCGGGGGGGCACAATGAGCAGTTCTTC. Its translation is CASSAGGHNEQFF.

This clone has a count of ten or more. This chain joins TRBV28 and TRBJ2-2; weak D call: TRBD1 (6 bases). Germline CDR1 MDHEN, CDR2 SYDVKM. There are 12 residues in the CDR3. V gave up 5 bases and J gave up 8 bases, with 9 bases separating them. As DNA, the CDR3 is TGTGCCAGCAGTCAGGGGTGGGGGGAGCTGTTTTTT. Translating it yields CASSQGWGELFF. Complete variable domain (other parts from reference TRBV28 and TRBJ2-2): DVKVTQSSRYLVKRTGEKVFLECVQDMDHENMFWYRQDPGLGLRLIYFSYDVKMKEKGDIPEGYSVSREKKERFSLILESASTNQTSMYLCASSQGWGELFFGEGSRLTVL.

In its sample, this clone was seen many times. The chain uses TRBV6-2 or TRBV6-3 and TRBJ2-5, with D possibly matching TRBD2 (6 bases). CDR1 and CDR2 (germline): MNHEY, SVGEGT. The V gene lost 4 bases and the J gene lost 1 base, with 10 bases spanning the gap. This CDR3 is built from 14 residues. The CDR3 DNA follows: TGTGCCAGCAGTTGGGGACTCACCCAAGAGACCCAGTACTTC. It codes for CASSWGLTQETQYF.

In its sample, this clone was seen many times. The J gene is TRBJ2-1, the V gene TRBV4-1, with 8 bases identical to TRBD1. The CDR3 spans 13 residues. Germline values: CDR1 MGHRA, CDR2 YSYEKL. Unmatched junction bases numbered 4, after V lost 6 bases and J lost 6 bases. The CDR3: CASRITGGNEQFF. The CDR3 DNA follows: TGCGCCAGCAGAATAACAGGGGGCAATGAGCAGTTCTTC.

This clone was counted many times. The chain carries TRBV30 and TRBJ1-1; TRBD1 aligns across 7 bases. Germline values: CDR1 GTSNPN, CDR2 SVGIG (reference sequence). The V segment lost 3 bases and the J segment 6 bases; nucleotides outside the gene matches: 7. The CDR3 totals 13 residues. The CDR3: CAWRVTGNAEAFF. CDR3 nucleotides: TGTGCCTGGAGGGTGACAGGGAATGCTGAAGCTTTCTTT.

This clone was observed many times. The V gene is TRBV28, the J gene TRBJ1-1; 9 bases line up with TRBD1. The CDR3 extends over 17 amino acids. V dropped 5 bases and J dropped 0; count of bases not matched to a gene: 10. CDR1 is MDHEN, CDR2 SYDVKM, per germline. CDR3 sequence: CASSLRTGEIMNTEAFF. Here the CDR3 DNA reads TGTGCCAGCAGTCTTAGGACAGGGGAAATAATGAACACTGAAGCTTTCTTT.

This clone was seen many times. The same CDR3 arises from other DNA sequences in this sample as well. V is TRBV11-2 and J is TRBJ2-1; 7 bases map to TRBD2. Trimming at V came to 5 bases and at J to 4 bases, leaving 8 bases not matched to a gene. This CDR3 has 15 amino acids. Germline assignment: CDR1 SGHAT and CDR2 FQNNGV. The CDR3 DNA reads TGTGCCAGCAGCACCCAGGGAGGGTCATACAATGAGCAGTTCTTC. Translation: CASSTQGGSYNEQFF.

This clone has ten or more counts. The CDR3, as DNA: TGTGCCAGCAGAGAATCACTGACGGACACCGGGGAGCTGTTTTTT. Amino acid sequence: CASRESLTDTGELFF. The V and J genes are TRBV2 and TRBJ2-2; no firm D call. CDR1 and CDR2 from the germline V gene are SNHLY and FYNNEI. The CDR3 covers 15 residues. Deletions cut 6 bases from V and 3 bases from J, with 14 bases between.

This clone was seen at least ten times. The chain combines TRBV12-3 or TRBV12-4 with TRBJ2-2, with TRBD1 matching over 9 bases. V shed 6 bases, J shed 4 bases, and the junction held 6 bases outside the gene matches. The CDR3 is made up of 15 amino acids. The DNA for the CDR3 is TGTGCCAGCAGAAGGACAGGGGCTGGCACCGGGGAGCTGTTTTTT. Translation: CASRRTGAGTGELFF.